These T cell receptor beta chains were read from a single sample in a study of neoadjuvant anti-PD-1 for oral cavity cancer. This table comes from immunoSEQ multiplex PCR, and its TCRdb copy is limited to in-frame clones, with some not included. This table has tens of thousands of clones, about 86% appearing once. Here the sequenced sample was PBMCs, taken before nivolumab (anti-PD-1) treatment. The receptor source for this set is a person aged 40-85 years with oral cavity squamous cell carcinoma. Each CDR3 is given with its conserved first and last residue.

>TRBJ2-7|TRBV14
CASSLRPGLAAYEQYF
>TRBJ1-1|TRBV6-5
CASRPQANTEAFF
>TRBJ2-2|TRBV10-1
CASSGGLGNTGELFF
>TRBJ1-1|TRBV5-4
CASSRAIWGLNTEAFF
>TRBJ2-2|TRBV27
CATSRSSTGTGELFF
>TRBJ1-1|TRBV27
CASSFFGGPYTEAFF
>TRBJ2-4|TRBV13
CASSLLSGRVSKNIQYF
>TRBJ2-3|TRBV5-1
CASSLGSGGMEDTQYF
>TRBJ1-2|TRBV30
CAWSPRTGTYGYTF
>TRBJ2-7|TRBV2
CASSQDRFYEQYF
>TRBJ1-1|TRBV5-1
CASRAGSHLFSNTEAFF
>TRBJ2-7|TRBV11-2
CASSLAFGGYEQYF
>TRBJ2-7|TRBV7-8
CASSLWARLDVYEQYF
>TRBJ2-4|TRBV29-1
CSASTRYLAKNIQYF
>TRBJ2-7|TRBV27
CASSSSSITNYEQYF
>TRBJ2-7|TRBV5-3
CARSLQLDYEQYF
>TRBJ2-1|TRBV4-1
CASSGRMSSYNEQFF